This T cell receptor (beta chain) was observed in a study of technical replicates of blood from a few donors. Measured with immunoSEQ multiplex PCR; TCRdb has only the in-frame clones, and not every one. The repertoire has 70,000 to 90,000 clones, 90% to 95% of them found once; the top ten carry over 0.35%. This CDR3 contains 13 residues. The V and J ends lost 6 bases and 4 bases respectively, with 10 bases between them. CDR1 and CDR2 from the germline V gene are MNHEY and SMNVEV (reference sequence). The sample was T cells isolated from PBMCs. The origin of this receptor is a human donor in good health. This chain joins TRBV27 and TRBJ1-5; no clear D gene. CDR3 residues: CASRPGGNQPQHF. CDR3 coding DNA: TGTGCCAGCAGGCCGGGAGGGAATCAGCCCCAGCATTTT.